The entry below gives a single TCR beta chain sequence along with its context. The record originates from a study of immune evolution from preneoplasia to lung adenocarcinoma. Using immunoSEQ multiplex PCR, the repertoire was profiled, and TCRdb retains in-frame clones only, with some absent. Of about 6,600 clones in the sample, about four fifths were seen once. The CDR3 extends over 12 amino acids. CDR1 is MGHRA, CDR2 YSYEKL, per germline. The V gene lost 2 bases and the J gene lost 2 bases, with 1 base spanning the gap. The chain links TRBV4-1 to TRBJ1-3; D gene uncertain. The sequencing input was FFPE adjacent normal lung tissue. This TCR came from a donor at least 70 years old with lung adenocarcinoma. The CDR3 sequence: CASSQTGNTIYF. CDR3 in DNA: TGCGCCAGCAGCCAAACTGGAAACACCATATATTTT.